The 21 T cell receptor beta chains listed next were all sequenced from one sample in a study of identical twins. A single record per CDR3 protein comes from TCRdb applying MiXCR to the 5' RACE reads. The data show 1.5 million to 2 million distinct CDR3 sequences, around 33% seen once. Sequenced sample: cord blood. The receptors come from a newborn girl in good health.

The chain joins TRBV28 to TRBJ2-1, with 12 bases identical to TRBD2. CDR3 size: 15 residues. V gave up 11 bases and J gave up 8 bases; unmatched junction bases: 13. In germline, CDR1 is MDHEN, CDR2 SYDVKM. CDR3 DNA sequence: TGTGCCGTCCCTGGGCGGGGACTAGCGGGCGATGAGCAGTTCTTC. Translation gives CAVPGRGLAGDEQFF.

V and J are TRBV5-1 and TRBJ2-5, with 8 bases identical to TRBD2. CDR1 and CDR2 from the germline V gene are SGHRS and YFSETQ. This CDR3 spans 15 amino acids. Germline trimming cut 6 bases from V and 4 bases from J; bases unmatched to any gene: 11. CDR3 DNA: TGCGCCAGCATCCAATCTGGACTAGCCGGAGAGACCCAGTACTTC. It translates to CASIQSGLAGETQYF.

This clonotype was seen only a few times. The chain uses TRBV5-1 and TRBJ2-3; TRBD1 matches at 7 bases. CDR1 and CDR2 from the germline V gene are SGHRS and YFSETQ. V shed 3 bases and J 2 bases; nucleotides not matched to a gene: 6. CDR3 size: 15 residues. As DNA, the CDR3 is TGCGCCAGCAGCTCCCAGACAGGGACCACAGATACGCAGTATTTT. It yields the protein CASSSQTGTTDTQYF. Combining the CDR3 with reference TRBV5-1 and TRBJ2-3 gives the whole variable domain KAGVTQTPRYLIKTRGQQVTLSCSPISGHRSVSWYQQTPGQGLQFLFEYFSETQRNKGNFPGRFSGRQFSNSRSEMNVSTLELGDSALYLCASSSQTGTTDTQYFGPGTRLTVL.

The chain uses TRBV24-1 and TRBJ2-2; D call uncertain. CDR3 length: 13 amino acids. V shed 10 bases and J shed 2 bases, with 10 bases lying between them. Germline values: CDR1 KGHDR, CDR2 SFDVKD. The CDR3 protein is CATRRTNTGELFF. The CDR3 bases are TGTGCCACTCGACGGACCAACACCGGGGAGCTGTTTTTT.

The chain links TRBV12-3 or TRBV12-4 to TRBJ2-3; 7 bases align to TRBD2. This CDR3 region has 13 residues. V trimming: 8 bases; J trimming: 2 bases; junction bases outside the gene matches: 4. The CDR3 spells CASGGELTDTQYF. DNA for the CDR3: TGTGCCAGCGGGGGGGAACTCACAGATACGCAGTATTTT.

The gene calls are TRBV5-1 and TRBJ1-6; D is uncertain. V lost 4 bases to trimming and J lost 8 bases, with 10 bases between them. The CDR3 sequence is 13 residues long. Germline V gene data show CDR1 as SGHRS and CDR2 as YFSETQ. The chain's CDR3 is CASSREEYSPLHF. The CDR3 nucleotides read TGCGCCAGCAGCAGAGAGGAATATTCACCCCTCCACTTT. Full variable domain (rest looked up from reference TRBV5-1 and TRBJ1-6): KAGVTQTPRYLIKTRGQQVTLSCSPISGHRSVSWYQQTPGQGLQFLFEYFSETQRNKGNFPGRFSGRQFSNSRSEMNVSTLELGDSALYLCASSREEYSPLHFGNGTRLTVT.

The table lists this clonotype with many counts. V and J are TRBV11-2 and TRBJ2-1; 11 nucleotides agree with TRBD2. V lost 5 bases, J lost 7 bases, and 4 bases stayed unmatched. The germline CDR1 and CDR2 sequences are SGHAT and FQNNGV. The CDR3 totals 14 residues. The CDR3 reads CASSKLAGVNEQFF. The CDR3 DNA reads TGTGCCAGCAGCAAACTAGCGGGAGTAAATGAGCAGTTCTTC.

A few counts support this clonotype. This chain connects TRBV5-1 to TRBJ1-2, with TRBD1 as a possible D gene (5 bases). CDR1 is SGHRS, CDR2 YFSETQ, per germline. Trimming cost V 4 bases and J 6 bases, with 22 bases left between them. The CDR3 length is 16 residues. The CDR3 loop reads CASSPLTSGASNGYTF. CDR3 in DNA: TGCGCCAGCAGCCCATTAACATCCGGGGCGTCCAATGGCTACACCTTC.

This clonotype came up a few times. V and J are TRBV5-1 and TRBJ1-1; D is possibly TRBD1 (6 bases). Germline CDR1 reads SGHRS; CDR2 reads YFSETQ. The V gene lost 2 bases and the J gene lost 1 base, with 18 bases spanning the gap. The CDR3 spans 17 residues. CDR3 bases: TGCGCCAGCAGCTTTTCTGTAGGGGGGTTGAGGAACACTGAAGCTTTCTTT. This encodes CASSFSVGGLRNTEAFF.

The table lists this clonotype with a few counts. This sequence joins TRBV4-1 and TRBJ1-6; D might be TRBD1 (5 bases). This CDR3 comprises 16 residues. Per germline, CDR1 MGHRA and CDR2 YSYEKL. V was clipped by 4 bases and J by 5 bases, with 15 bases between them. This CDR3 is CASSRVAGEDNSPLHF. The CDR3 bases are TGCGCCAGCAGCCGAGTCGCGGGGGAGGATAATTCACCCCTCCACTTT.

V is TRBV11-2 and J is TRBJ2-5, with D perhaps matching TRBD1 (5 bases). The V gene's germline CDR1 is SGHAT and CDR2 FQNNGV. This CDR3 is 13 amino acids long. Trimming stripped 2 bases from V and 4 bases from J, with 8 bases between. The CDR3 DNA reads as TGTGCCAGCAGCTTATGGGGCGCAGAGACCCAGTACTTC. Translating it yields CASSLWGAETQYF.

J is TRBJ2-5 and V is TRBV20-1; 8 bases align to TRBD2. The CDR3 covers 15 residues. Trimming removed 0 bases from V and 11 bases from J; junction bases left unmatched: 14. Germline CDR1 DFQATT, CDR2 SNEGSKA (reference sequence). CDR3 nucleotides: TGCAGTGCTAGAGATGGACTAGCCTCCTACAATGAGCAGTACTTC. Encoded protein: CSARDGLASYNEQYF.

The chain couples TRBV21-1 to TRBJ2-1; the D call in the table, TRBD2, was not verified against the DNA. TRBV21-1 is annotated as a pseudogene. The length of the CDR3 is 14 residues. This CDR3 is CASSKKGREGQQFF. The CDR3 DNA reads as TGTGCCAGCAGCAAGAAAGGGCGGGAGGGCCAACAGTTCTTC.

The chain recombines TRBV20-1 with TRBJ2-4; no clear D. The germline gives CDR1 DFQATT, CDR2 SNEGSKA (reference sequence). There are 15 residues in the CDR3. V was shortened by 0 bases and J by 0 bases, with 9 bases between the two germline ends. The CDR3 is CSAREGRLAKNIQYF. CDR3 in DNA: TGCAGTGCTAGAGAGGGCAGGCTAGCCAAAAACATTCAGTACTTC.

The chain uses TRBV20-1 and TRBJ1-2; 7 bases map to TRBD1. CDR1 and CDR2 from the germline V gene are DFQATT and SNEGSKA (reference sequence). Trimming cost V 3 bases and J 4 bases; bases outside gene matches: 5. The CDR3 totals 13 residues. The CDR3, as DNA: TGCAGTGCTAGTGCAGGGGGGAGCTATGGCTACACCTTC. Its translation is CSASAGGSYGYTF.

The V and J genes are TRBV5-1 and TRBJ2-1; 13 bases align to TRBD2. This CDR3 has 15 amino acids. Losses at the gene ends were 4 bases for V and 7 bases for J; bases not matched to a gene: 5. Germline assignment: CDR1 SGHRS and CDR2 YFSETQ. The DNA of the CDR3 is TGCGCCAGCAGCACTAGCGGGGGGGCCGGGAATGAGCAGTTCTTC. Its protein product is CASSTSGGAGNEQFF.

The V call is TRBV5-6, the J call TRBJ1-1, with D possibly TRBD1 on 6 matching bases. The ends were cut back, 0 bases at V and 0 bases at J, with 15 bases in the middle. Germline CDR1 reads SGHDT; CDR2 reads YYEEEE. This CDR3 comprises 17 residues. The CDR3 DNA is TGTGCCAGCAGCTTGGGGATTTGGGGGCCCGTGAACACTGAAGCTTTCTTT. Its protein product is CASSLGIWGPVNTEAFF.

This chain connects TRBV20-1 to TRBJ2-7, with D possibly TRBD1 on 6 matching bases. Germline loops: CDR1 DFQATT, CDR2 SNEGSKA (reference sequence). The CDR3 length is 11 residues. V lost 6 bases and J 6 bases, leaving 12 bases between the germline ends. The CDR3 protein is CSAAGTSEQYF. As DNA, the CDR3 is TGCAGTGCGGCCGGGACATCCGAGCAGTACTTC.

This clonotype was recorded at least ten times. V usage is TRBV20-1 and J usage is TRBJ2-1, with TRBD2 matching over 12 bases. This CDR3 is built from 15 residues. Germline assignment: CDR1 DFQATT and CDR2 SNEGSKA (reference sequence). Germline trimming cut 1 base from V and 4 bases from J; bases unmatched to any gene: 2. In DNA form, the CDR3 reads TGCAGTGCTAGAGCCCTAGCGGGGGGGTACAATGAGCAGTTCTTC. Its translation is CSARALAGGYNEQFF.

The V call is TRBV5-1, the J call TRBJ2-1; 9 nucleotides line up with TRBD2. Trimming at V came to 2 bases and at J to 6 bases, leaving 12 bases not matched to a gene. CDR3 length: 17 residues. Germline CDR1 and CDR2: SGHRS and YFSETQ. The CDR3 DNA follows: TGCGCCAGCAGCTTTACGTTTAGCGGGAGTTGGGGCAATGAGCAGTTCTTC. Translated: CASSFTFSGSWGNEQFF.

This clonotype was recorded a few times. The chain joins TRBV7-9 to TRBJ1-2; 8 bases align to TRBD1. Germline CDR1 is SEHNR and CDR2 is FQNEAQ (reference sequence). The V and J ends lost 2 bases and 6 bases, in that order; junction bases with no gene match: 11. The CDR3 totals 16 residues. Here the CDR3 DNA reads TGTGCCAGCAGCTTACCCCTCGGACAGGGCCTGGATGGCTACACCTTC. This encodes CASSLPLGQGLDGYTF.